The clone carrying this TCR beta chain was seen a few times. The junction does not match germline at one end; this may be a read error. CDR3 length: 12 residues. From germline, CDR1 is SQVTM and CDR2 ANQGSEA. The sample comes from a study of blood T cells in healthy people across ages. With a J-beta primer mix and a sample-barcoded 5' primer, a second PCR ran about 7 to 12 cycles. Each CDR3 protein is one row after TCRdb ran MiXCR on the 5' RACE reads. The table shows some 760,000 distinct CDR3 sequences, with roughly 25% occurring only once. These data also formed part of another study, on T cells of mothers and their children.

The sequence derives from a boy aged 10-17 years in good health. The chain has TRBV29-1 and TRBJ2-1, with D uncertain. Material for sequencing was blood. CDR3 residues: CSVVLGTPEQFF. CDR3 DNA: TGCAGTGTTGTGCTGGGAACTCCGGAGCAGTTCTTC.